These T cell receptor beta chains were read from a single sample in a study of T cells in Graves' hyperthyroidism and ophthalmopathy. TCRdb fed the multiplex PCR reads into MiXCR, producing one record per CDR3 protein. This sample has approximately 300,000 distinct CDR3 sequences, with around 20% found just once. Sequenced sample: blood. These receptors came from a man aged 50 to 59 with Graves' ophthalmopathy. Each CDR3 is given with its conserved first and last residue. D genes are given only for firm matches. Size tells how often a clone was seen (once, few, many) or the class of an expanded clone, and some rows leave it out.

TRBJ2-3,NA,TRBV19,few,CASSYLAADTQYF,TGTGCCAGTAGTTACCTCGCTGCAGATACGCAGTATTTT
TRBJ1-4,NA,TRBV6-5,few,CASSYSKSGEKLFF,TGTGCCAGCAGTTACTCGAAATCGGGGGAAAAACTGTTTTTT
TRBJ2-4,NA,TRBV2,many,CASRLRAEGNNIQYF,TGTGCCAGCAGGCTCCGGGCGGAGGGGAATAACATTCAGTACTTC
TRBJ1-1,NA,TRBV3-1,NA,CASTLYERGTEAFF,TGTGCCAGCACGCTTTACGAAAGGGGCACTGAAGCTTTCTTT
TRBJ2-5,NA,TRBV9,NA,CASSGGAGWQETQYF,TGTGCCAGCAGTGGGGGGGCAGGGTGGCAAGAGACCCAGTACTTC
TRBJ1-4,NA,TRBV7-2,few,CASARETNEKLFF,TGTGCCAGCGCGAGGGAAACTAATGAAAAACTGTTTTTT
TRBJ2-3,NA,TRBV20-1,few,CSASGPYTDTQYF,TGCAGTGCTTCCGGGCCATACACAGATACGCAGTATTTT
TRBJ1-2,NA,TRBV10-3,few,CAISEDRANYGYTF,TGTGCCATCAGTGAAGATCGGGCCAACTATGGCTACACCTTC
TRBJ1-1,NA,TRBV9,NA,CASSVDDRQNTEAFF,TGTGCCAGCAGCGTAGATGACCGACAGAACACTGAAGCTTTCTTT
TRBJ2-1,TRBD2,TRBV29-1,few,CSVERLAGGRSSYNEQFF,TGCAGCGTTGAGAGACTAGCGGGAGGGCGGAGCTCCTACAATGAGCAGTTCTTC
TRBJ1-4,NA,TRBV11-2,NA,CASSLIATNEKLFF,TGTGCCAGCAGCTTGATTGCAACTAATGAAAAACTGTTTTTT
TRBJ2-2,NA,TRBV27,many,CASSLQTPNTGELFF,TGTGCCAGCAGTCTTCAGACTCCGAACACCGGGGAGCTGTTTTTT
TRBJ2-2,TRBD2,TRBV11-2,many,CASRQTSGRPGELFF,TGTGCCAGCAGACAGACTAGCGGGAGGCCCGGGGAGCTGTTTTTT
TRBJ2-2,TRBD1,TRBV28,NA,CASSSPGTGDGALFF,TGTGCCAGCAGTTCCCCAGGGACAGGGGACGGGGCACTGTTTTTT
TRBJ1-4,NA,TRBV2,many,CASSNEKLFF,TGTGCCAGCAGTAATGAAAAACTGTTTTTT
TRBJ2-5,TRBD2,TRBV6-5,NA,CASSYLSPGLVAQTQYF,TGTGCCAGCAGTTACTTGTCACCGGGACTAGTTGCCCAGACCCAGTACTTC
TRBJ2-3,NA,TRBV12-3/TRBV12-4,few,CASSPRSSYSTDTQYF,TGTGCCAGCAGCCCAAGAAGTAGTTATAGCACAGATACGCAGTATTTT
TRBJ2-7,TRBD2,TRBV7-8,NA,CASSPGGTSGSMDEQYF,TGTGCCAGCAGCCCCGGGGGGACTAGCGGGAGCATGGACGAGCAGTACTTC
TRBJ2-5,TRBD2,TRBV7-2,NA,CASSNKEQGLAGYQETQYF,TGTGCCAGCAGCAACAAAGAACAAGGACTAGCGGGATACCAAGAGACCCAGTACTTC
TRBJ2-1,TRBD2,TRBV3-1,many,CASSQENWASGNNEQFF,TGTGCCAGCAGCCAAGAGAATTGGGCTAGCGGAAACAATGAGCAGTTCTTC
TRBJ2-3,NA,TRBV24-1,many,CATSGLGGDTQYF,TGTGCCACCAGTGGCCTGGGGGGAGATACGCAGTATTTT
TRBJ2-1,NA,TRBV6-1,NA,CASSAGPAVEQFF,TGTGCCAGCAGTGCCGGGCCCGCAGTCGAGCAGTTCTTC
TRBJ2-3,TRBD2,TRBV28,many,CASSFGTGGADTQYF,TGTGCCAGCAGTTTTGGGACGGGAGGCGCAGATACGCAGTATTTT
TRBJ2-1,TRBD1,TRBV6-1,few,CASETGVHYNEQFF,TGTGCCAGCGAGACAGGGGTACACTACAATGAGCAGTTCTTC
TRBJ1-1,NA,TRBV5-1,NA,CASSLAATEAFF,TGCGCCAGCAGCTTGGCGGCCACTGAAGCTTTCTTT
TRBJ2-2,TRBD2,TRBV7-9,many,CASSLTSGSSGELFF,TGTGCCAGCAGCTTAACTAGCGGGAGCTCCGGGGAGCTGTTTTTT
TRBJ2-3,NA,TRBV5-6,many,CASSLWTARTDTQYF,TGTGCCAGCAGCTTGTGGACAGCCCGCACAGATACGCAGTATTTT
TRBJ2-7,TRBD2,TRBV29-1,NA,CSVLGGYEQYF,TGCAGCGTCCTGGGGGGGTACGAGCAGTACTTC
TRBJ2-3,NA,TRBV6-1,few,CASKLRWDLVSDTQYF,TGTGCCAGCAAGCTACGCTGGGACCTCGTGTCAGATACGCAGTATTTT
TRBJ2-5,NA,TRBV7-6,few,CASKPGPAGTQYF,TGTGCCAGTAAACCCGGCCCCGCGGGGACCCAGTACTTC
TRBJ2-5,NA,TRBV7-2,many,CASSRAGQETQYF,TGTGCCAGCAGCCGGGCGGGACAAGAGACCCAGTACTTC
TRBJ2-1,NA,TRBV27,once,CASSTGWDEQFF,TGTGCCAGCAGCACAGGGTGGGATGAGCAGTTCTTC
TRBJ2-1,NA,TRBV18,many,CASSPFEDEQFF,TGTGCCAGCTCGCCTTTCGAGGATGAGCAGTTCTTC
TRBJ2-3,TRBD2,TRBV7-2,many,CASSGRTTDTQYF,TGTGCCAGTAGCGGGAGGACCACAGATACGCAGTATTTT
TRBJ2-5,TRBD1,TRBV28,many,CASSSGMTGSPQETQYF,TGTGCCAGCAGTTCGGGGATGACAGGGAGCCCCCAAGAGACCCAGTACTTC
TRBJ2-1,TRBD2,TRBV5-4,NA,CASSIGLAEVNEQFF,TGTGCCAGCAGCATCGGACTAGCGGAAGTCAATGAGCAGTTCTTC
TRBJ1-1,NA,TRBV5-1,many,CASSLAQGNTEAFF,TGCGCCAGCAGCTTGGCCCAAGGGAACACTGAAGCTTTCTTT
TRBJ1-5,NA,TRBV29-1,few,CSYAENSNQPQHF,TGCAGCTACGCAGAGAATAGCAATCAGCCCCAGCATTTT
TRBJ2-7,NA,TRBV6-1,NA,CASRSPQGRPQYF,TGTGCCAGCAGATCCCCCCAGGGCCGCCCGCAGTACTTC
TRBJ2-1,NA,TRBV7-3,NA,CASSPTDQSYNEQFF,TGTGCCAGCAGCCCGACAGACCAATCATACAATGAGCAGTTCTTC